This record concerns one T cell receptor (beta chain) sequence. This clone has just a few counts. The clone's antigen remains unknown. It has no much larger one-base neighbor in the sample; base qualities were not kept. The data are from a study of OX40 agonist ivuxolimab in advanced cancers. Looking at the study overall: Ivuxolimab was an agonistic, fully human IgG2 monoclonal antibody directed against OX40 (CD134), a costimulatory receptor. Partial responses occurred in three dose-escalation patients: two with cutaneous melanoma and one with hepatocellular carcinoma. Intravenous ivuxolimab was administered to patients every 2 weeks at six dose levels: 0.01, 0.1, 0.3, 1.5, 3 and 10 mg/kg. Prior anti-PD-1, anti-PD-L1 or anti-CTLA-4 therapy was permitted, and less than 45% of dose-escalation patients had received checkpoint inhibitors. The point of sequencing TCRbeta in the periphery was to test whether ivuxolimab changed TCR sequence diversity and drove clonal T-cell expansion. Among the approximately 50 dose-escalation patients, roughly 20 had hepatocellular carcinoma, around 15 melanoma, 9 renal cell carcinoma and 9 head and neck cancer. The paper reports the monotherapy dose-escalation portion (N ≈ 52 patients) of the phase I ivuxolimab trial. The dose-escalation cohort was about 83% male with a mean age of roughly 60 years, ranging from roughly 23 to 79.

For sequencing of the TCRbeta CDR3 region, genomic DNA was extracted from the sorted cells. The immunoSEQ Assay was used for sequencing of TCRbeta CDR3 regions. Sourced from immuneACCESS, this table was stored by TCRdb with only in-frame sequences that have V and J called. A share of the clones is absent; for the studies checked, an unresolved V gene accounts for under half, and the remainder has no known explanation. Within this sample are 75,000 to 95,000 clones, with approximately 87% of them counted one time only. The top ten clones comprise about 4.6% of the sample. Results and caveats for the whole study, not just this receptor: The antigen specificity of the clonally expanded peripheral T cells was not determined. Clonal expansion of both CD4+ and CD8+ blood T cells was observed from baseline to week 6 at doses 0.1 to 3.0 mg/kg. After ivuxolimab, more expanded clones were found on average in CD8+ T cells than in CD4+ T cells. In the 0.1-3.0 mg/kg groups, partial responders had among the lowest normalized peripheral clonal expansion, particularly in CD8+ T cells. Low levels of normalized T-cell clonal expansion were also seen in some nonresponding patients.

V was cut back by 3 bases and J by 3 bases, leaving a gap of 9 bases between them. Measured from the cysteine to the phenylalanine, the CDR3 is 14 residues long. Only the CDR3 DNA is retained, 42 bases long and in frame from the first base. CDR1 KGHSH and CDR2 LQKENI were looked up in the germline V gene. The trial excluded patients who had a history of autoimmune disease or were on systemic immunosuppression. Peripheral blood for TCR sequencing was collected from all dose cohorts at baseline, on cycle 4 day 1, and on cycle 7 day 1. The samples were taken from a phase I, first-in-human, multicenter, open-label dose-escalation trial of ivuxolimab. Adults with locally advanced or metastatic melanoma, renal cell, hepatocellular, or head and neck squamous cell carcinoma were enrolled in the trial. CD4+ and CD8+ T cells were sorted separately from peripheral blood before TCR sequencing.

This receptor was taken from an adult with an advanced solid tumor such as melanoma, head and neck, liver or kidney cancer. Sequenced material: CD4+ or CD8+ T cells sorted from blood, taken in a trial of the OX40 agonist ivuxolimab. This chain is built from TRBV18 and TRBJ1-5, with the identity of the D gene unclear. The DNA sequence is TGTGCCAGCTCACCCGACCGAAACAATCAGCCCCAGCATTTT. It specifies CASSPDRNNQPQHF.